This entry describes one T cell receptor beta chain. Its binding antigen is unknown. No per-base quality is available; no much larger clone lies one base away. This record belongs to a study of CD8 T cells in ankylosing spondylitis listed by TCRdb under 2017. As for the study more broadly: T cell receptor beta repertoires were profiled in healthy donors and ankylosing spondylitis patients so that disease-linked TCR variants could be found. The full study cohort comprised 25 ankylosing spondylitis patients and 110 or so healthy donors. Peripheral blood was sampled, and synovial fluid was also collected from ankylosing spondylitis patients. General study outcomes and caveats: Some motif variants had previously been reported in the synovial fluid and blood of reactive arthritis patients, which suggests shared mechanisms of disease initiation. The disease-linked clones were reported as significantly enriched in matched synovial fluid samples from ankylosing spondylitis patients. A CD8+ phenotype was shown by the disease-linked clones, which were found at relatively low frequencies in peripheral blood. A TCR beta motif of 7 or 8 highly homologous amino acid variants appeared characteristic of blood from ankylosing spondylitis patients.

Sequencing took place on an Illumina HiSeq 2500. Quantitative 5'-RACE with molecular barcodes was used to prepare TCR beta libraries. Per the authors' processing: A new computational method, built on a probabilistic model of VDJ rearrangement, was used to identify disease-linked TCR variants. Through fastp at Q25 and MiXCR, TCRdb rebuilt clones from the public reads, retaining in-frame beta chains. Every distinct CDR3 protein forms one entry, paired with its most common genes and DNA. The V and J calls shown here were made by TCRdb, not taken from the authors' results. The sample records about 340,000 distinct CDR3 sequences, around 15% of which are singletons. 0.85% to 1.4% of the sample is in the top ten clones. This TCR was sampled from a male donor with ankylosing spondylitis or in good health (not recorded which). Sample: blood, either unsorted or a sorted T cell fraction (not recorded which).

The CDR3 region reads CASSVGGSSTDTQYF. The DNA reads TGTGCCAGCAGCGTAGGAGGATCTAGCACAGATACGCAGTATTTT. The chain uses TRBV9 and TRBJ2-3; there is no confident call for the D gene. CDR1 SGDLS and CDR2 YYNGEE were looked up in the germline V gene. The junction shows trimming of 0 bases on V and 0 bases on J, plus 8 bases between the germline ends. The CDR3 numbers 15 residues from cysteine through phenylalanine. Only the CDR3 portion is preserved as DNA: 45 bases, with reading frame beginning at the first base.